These T cell receptor beta chains were read from a single sample in a study of blood T cell repertoires in COVID-19. Here immunoSEQ multiplex PCR was the method, and the copy in TCRdb shows in-frame clones only, minus some. The sample lists roughly 200,000 clones, approximately 83% seen once, with over 1% in the top ten. Sequencing input: peripheral blood. The receptor source for this set is a woman in her 30s with COVID-19, enrolled during active disease. Both conserved end residues are part of each CDR3. The D gene is left open where the match is weak. Clone size appears in some rows only: once, few, many, or a class for an expanded clone.

D gene	clone size	V gene	J gene	CDR3 DNA	CDR3 protein
TRBD2	.	TRBV7-3	TRBJ2-3	TGTGCCAGCAGCCGAGAGCGGGGGTCCACAGATACGCAGTATTTT	CASSRERGSTDTQYF
.	once	TRBV7-9	TRBJ2-1	TGTGCCAGCAGCCTTCTTCAGGGGAGCTCCTACAATGAGCAGTTCTTC	CASSLLQGSSYNEQFF
TRBD2	.	TRBV2	TRBJ2-7	TGTGCCAGCAGTGAAGTGACTAGCGGTTCAGGACGGTACTTC	CASSEVTSGSGRYF
.	.	TRBV6-1	TRBJ1-2	TGTGCCAGCAGTGAAGGACTCGGGGATGGCTACACCTTC	CASSEGLGDGYTF
TRBD2	.	TRBV7-2	TRBJ2-5	TGTGCCAGCAGCACAACGGGACTAGCGGTCCAAGAGACCCAGTACTTC	CASSTTGLAVQETQYF
TRBD2	.	TRBV5-1	TRBJ2-7	TGCGCCAGCAGCGAAGCGGGACCCATCTACGAGCAGTACTTC	CASSEAGPIYEQYF
TRBD2	.	TRBV3-1/TRBV3-2	TRBJ2-3	TGTGCCAGCAGCCTTTCTAGCGGGGGAGGAGCAGATACGCAGTATTTT	CASSLSSGGGADTQYF
TRBD1	.	TRBV19	TRBJ2-1	TGTGCCAGTAGTATACGGGACAGCAACTACAATGAGCAGTTCTTC	CASSIRDSNYNEQFF
.	.	TRBV2	TRBJ2-5	TGTGCCAGCAGCGCGGACATGGCAGAGACCCAGTACTTC	CASSADMAETQYF
TRBD1	few	TRBV29-1	TRBJ2-2	TGCAGCGGGGGACAGGGGATGAACACCGGGGAGCTGTTTTTT	CSGGQGMNTGELFF
TRBD2	.	TRBV7-9	TRBJ2-1	TGTGCCAGCAGCCCGAGCGGGAGCCTCTACAATGAGCAGTTCTTC	CASSPSGSLYNEQFF
TRBD2	.	TRBV6-4	TRBJ2-3	TGTGCCAGCAGTGACTCGTCTGCGGGAGGGGGGGATACGCAGTATTTT	CASSDSSAGGGDTQYF
TRBD2	.	TRBV25-1	TRBJ2-3	TGTGCCAGCAGCGCCCACAGTAGCGGGGGCGATTATTTT	CASSAHSSGGDYF
TRBD1	.	TRBV5-4	TRBJ2-3	TGTGCCAGCAGCTTGGCTGGACAGGGGATTTCGGATACGCAGTATTTT	CASSLAGQGISDTQYF
.	.	TRBV7-9	TRBJ1-1	TGTGCCAGCAGCTTCACGTTGGGCTCCCCGGAACTGGAAGCTTTCTTT	CASSFTLGSPELEAFF
.	once	TRBV5-1	TRBJ2-5	TGCGCCAGCAGCTTGGGGCCGGGCCAAGAGACCCAGTACTTC	CASSLGPGQETQYF
TRBD1	.	TRBV27	TRBJ1-6	TGTGCCAGCAGTTCAGTCAAATCCGACAGGGCTAATTCACCCCTCCACTTT	CASSSVKSDRANSPLHF
.	.	TRBV7-2	TRBJ2-1	TGTGCCAGCAGCTTAGTGTGGGACATCCTCTACAGTGAGCAGTTCTTC	CASSLVWDILYSEQFF
.	.	TRBV6-5	TRBJ1-3	TGTGCCAGCAGTTACATCACAGGTCATGGAAACACCATATATTTT	CASSYITGHGNTIYF
TRBD2	.	TRBV11-2	TRBJ2-1	TGTGCCAGCAGCTTAGGACTAGCGGGAGTATACAATGAGCAGTTCTTC	CASSLGLAGVYNEQFF
TRBD1	.	TRBV27	TRBJ2-1	TGTGCCAGCAGTATGGACAGGGGGGATGAGCAGTTCTTC	CASSMDRGDEQFF
TRBD1	.	TRBV5-6	TRBJ1-1	TGTGCCAGCAGCATGGGACAGGGGGCTGAAGCTTTCTTT	CASSMGQGAEAFF
.	.	TRBV7-2	TRBJ2-2	TGTGCCAGCAGCGTCAGGGGTGGGACCGGGGAGCTGTTTTTT	CASSVRGGTGELFF
TRBD1	.	TRBV19	TRBJ1-5	TGTGCCAGTAGTATTATCCACACAGGGGCGGTCCAGCCCCAGCATTTT	CASSIIHTGAVQPQHF
.	.	TRBV6-5	TRBJ1-2	TGTGCCAGCAGTTACAGAGGGCTCGATGGCTACACCTTC	CASSYRGLDGYTF
.	few	TRBV11-2	TRBJ1-3	TGTGCCAGCAGCGATACAGGGATCGGAAACACCATATATTTT	CASSDTGIGNTIYF
TRBD2	once	TRBV27	TRBJ2-1	TGTGCCAGCAGTGGACGACTAGCGGGGGGGCGTGTTTCTGAGCAGTTCTTC	CASSGRLAGGRVSEQFF
TRBD1	.	TRBV18	TRBJ1-4	TGTGCCAGCTCACCACTACAAGGGGGCGCCGGAATTAATGAAAAACTGTTTTTT	CASSPLQGGAGINEKLFF